The clone carrying this T cell receptor beta chain was observed at least ten times. Transcripts of RNA were the source for amplifying TCR beta CDR3 regions. HTBI-primed first-round RT-PCR preceded second-round multiplex PCR. TCRdb reprocessed the multiplex PCR reads with MiXCR, giving one entry per CDR3 protein. The sample includes about 620,000 distinct CDR3 sequences, 20% to 25% of them seen just once. This record belongs to a study of Graves' ophthalmopathy and Graves' hyperthyroidism. This CDR3 has 14 amino acids. The V gene's germline CDR1 is SGDLS and CDR2 YYNGEE. V lost 1 base and J lost 5, with 10 bases in between.

The sample was peripheral blood. This clonotype was sampled from a young woman with stable Graves' hyperthyroidism. Some clones in this sample may be carry-over from other donors' samples. The chain has TRBV9 and TRBJ1-5; D is possibly TRBD1 (6 bases). The CDR3 DNA reads TGTGCCAGCAGCGTAACAGGGCTGGATCAGCCCCAGCATTTT. Amino acids: CASSVTGLDQPQHF.